Following are 10 T cell receptor beta chains from one sample sequenced in a study of regulatory and conventional T cells in RAG deficiency. Assay: immunoSEQ multiplex PCR; the TCRdb copy retains only in-frame clones and omits some. The sample lists fewer than 35,000 clones; around nine tenths were seen once. The same data also went into a second study, on regulatory T cells. From that paper: The primer mix had 52 TRBV and 13 TRBJ primers.

The sample comprised CD8+ T cells sorted from blood. The receptors were gathered from a human donor in good health.

J is TRBJ1-1 and V is TRBV10-3; no clear D gene. Germline CDR1 ENHRY, CDR2 SYGVKD. V was trimmed by 4 bases and J by 8 bases, leaving 8 bases between them. The CDR3 consists of 11 residues. Here the CDR3 reads CAISADAEAFF. CDR3 in DNA: TGTGCCATCAGTGCGGACGCAGAAGCTTTCTTT.

This chain uses TRBV6-1 with TRBJ1-6, with 9 bases lining up with TRBD1. The CDR3 consists of 14 residues. The germline CDR1 and CDR2 sequences are MNHNS and SASEGT. With 4 bases clipped from V and 8 bases from J, the junction kept 3 bases outside the gene matches. CDR3 residues: CASSVGQGHSPLHF. CDR3 nucleotide sequence: TGTGCCAGCAGTGTAGGACAGGGGCATTCACCCCTCCACTTT.

This chain uses TRBV11-2 with TRBJ1-2; the D gene is possibly TRBD1 (5 bases). Germline CDR1 SGHAT, CDR2 FQNNGV. The ends were cut back, 3 bases at V and 0 bases at J, with 11 bases in the middle. The CDR3 is 15 residues long. This CDR3 reads CASSFFGGANYGYTF. CDR3 sequence (DNA): TGTGCCAGCAGCTTTTTTGGAGGGGCTAACTATGGCTACACCTTC.

This CDR3 is CASSYSSFWDEQFF. The CDR3 DNA sequence: TGTGCCAGCAGTTACTCGAGTTTTTGGGATGAGCAGTTCTTC. The rearrangement uses TRBV6-5 and TRBJ2-1; D uncertain. Deletions cut 0 bases from V and 8 bases from J, with 11 bases between. The CDR3 totals 14 residues. Germline V gives CDR1 MNHEY, CDR2 SVGAGI.

The CDR3 region has the DNA TGTGCCATCAGTGGGCGGGGAGAGGGCACCGGGGAGCTGTTTTTT. It encodes CAISGRGEGTGELFF. The V gene is TRBV10-3, the J gene TRBJ2-2; a possible D gene is TRBD2 (6 bases). The V gene lost 4 bases and the J gene lost 4 bases, with 13 bases spanning the gap. Germline CDR1 and CDR2: ENHRY and SYGVKD. The CDR3 is 15 amino acids.

This rearrangement joins TRBV7-9 to TRBJ1-1, with 7 nucleotides matching TRBD1. CDR3 size: 15 residues. V shed 4 bases and J 1 base; nucleotides not matched to a gene: 6. Per the germline V gene, CDR1 is SEHNR and CDR2 is FQNEAQ (reference sequence). The CDR3 sequence: CASSSTGQANTEAFF. The DNA for the CDR3 is TGTGCCAGCAGCTCAACCGGACAGGCGAACACTGAAGCTTTCTTT.

This chain connects TRBV28 to TRBJ1-2; 9 positions agree with TRBD1. This CDR3 region has 14 residues. Losses at the gene ends were 5 bases for V and 7 bases for J; bases not matched to a gene: 8. Germline lookup yields CDR1 MDHEN and CDR2 SYDVKM. The CDR3 reads CASSPAGTGRGYTF. CDR3 DNA: TGTGCCAGCAGTCCCGCCGGGACAGGGCGTGGCTACACCTTC.

V and J are TRBV7-9 and TRBJ1-1; D gene unclear. The CDR3 has 13 residues. Deletions cut 3 bases from V and 2 bases from J, with 7 bases between. The germline V gene encodes CDR1 SEHNR and CDR2 FQNEAQ (reference sequence). The CDR3 is CASSLSANTEAFF. The CDR3 DNA sequence: TGTGCCAGCAGCTTGTCTGCTAACACTGAAGCTTTCTTT.

V and J are TRBV19 and TRBJ1-5, with D tentatively TRBD1 (6 bases). V lost 5 bases and J 7 bases, leaving 18 bases between the germline ends. Germline values: CDR1 LNHDA, CDR2 SQIVND (reference sequence). The CDR3 is 15 residues long. The CDR3 protein is CASSPHRDQGQPQHF. In DNA form, the CDR3 reads TGTGCCAGTAGTCCCCACCGGGACCAGGGGCAGCCCCAGCATTTT. The full variable domain, in which reference TRBV19 and TRBJ1-5 provide the parts outside the CDR3, is DGGITQSPKYLFRKEGQNVTLSCEQNLNHDAMYWYRQDPGQGLRLIYYSQIVNDFQKGDIAEGYSVSREKKESFPLTVTSAQKNPTAFYLCASSPHRDQGQPQHFGDGTRLSIL.

The gene calls are TRBV4-1 and TRBJ1-4; D remains ambiguous. Looked up from germline, CDR1 is MGHRA and CDR2 is YSYEKL. The V gene lost 0 bases and the J gene lost 9 bases, with 11 bases spanning the gap. The CDR3 length is 14 residues. CDR3: CASSQEGSRQKLFF. In DNA, the CDR3 is TGCGCCAGCAGCCAAGAAGGGTCCAGGCAAAAACTGTTTTTT.